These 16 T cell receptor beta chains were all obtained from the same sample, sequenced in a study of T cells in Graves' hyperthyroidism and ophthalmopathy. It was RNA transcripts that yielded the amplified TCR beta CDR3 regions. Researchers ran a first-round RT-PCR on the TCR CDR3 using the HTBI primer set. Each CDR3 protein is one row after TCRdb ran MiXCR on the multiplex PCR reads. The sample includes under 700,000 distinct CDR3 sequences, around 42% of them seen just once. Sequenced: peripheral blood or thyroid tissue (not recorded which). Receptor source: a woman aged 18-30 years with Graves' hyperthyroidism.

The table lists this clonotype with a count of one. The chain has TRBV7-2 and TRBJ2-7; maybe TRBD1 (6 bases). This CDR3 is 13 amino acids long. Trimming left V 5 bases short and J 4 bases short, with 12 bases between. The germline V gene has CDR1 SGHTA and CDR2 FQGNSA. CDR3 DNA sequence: TGTGCCAGCAGCCATGGACAGTTATACGAGCAGTACTTC. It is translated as CASSHGQLYEQYF.

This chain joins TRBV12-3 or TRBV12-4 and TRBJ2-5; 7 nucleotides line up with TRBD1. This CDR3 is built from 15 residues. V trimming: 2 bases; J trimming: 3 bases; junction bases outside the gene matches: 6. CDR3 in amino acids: CASSLRTGLEETQYF. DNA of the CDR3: TGTGCCAGCAGTTTAAGGACAGGCCTAGAAGAGACCCAGTACTTC.

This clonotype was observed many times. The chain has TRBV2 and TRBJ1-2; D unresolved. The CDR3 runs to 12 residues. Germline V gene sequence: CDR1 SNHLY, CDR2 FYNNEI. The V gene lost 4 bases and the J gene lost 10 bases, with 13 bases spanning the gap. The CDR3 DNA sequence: TGTGCCAGCAGTGTCACGGGAAGCTCCTACACCTTC. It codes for CASSVTGSSYTF. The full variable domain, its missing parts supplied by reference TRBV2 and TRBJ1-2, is EPEVTQTPSHQVTQMGQEVILRCVPISNHLYFYWYRQILGQKVEFLVSFYNNEISEKSEIFDDQFSVERPDGSNFTLKIRSTKLEDSAMYFCASSVTGSSYTFGSGTRLTVV.

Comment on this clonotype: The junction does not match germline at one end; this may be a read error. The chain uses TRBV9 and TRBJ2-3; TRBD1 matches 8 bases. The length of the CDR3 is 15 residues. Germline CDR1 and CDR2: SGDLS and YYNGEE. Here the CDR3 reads CASSSSGGVADTQCF. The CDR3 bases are TGCGCCAGCAGCTCCTCAGGGGGCGTTGCAGATACGCAGTGTTTT.

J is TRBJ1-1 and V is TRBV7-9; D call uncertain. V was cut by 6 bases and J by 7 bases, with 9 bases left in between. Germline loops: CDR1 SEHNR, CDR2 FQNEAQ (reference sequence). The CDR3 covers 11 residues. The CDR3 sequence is CASSDTYEAFF. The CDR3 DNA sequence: TGTGCCAGCAGTGACACGTATGAAGCTTTCTTT.

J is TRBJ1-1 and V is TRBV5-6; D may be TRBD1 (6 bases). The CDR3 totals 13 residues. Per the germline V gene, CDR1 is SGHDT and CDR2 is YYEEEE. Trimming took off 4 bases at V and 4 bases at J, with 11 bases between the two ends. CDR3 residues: CASSPDRRTEAFF. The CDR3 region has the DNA TGTGCCAGCAGCCCGGACAGACGCACTGAAGCTTTCTTT.

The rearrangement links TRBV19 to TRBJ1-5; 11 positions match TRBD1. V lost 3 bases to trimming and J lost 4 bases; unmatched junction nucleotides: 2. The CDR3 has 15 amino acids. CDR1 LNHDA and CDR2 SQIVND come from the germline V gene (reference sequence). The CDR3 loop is CASSMGQGGNQPQHF. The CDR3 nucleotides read TGTGCCAGTAGTATGGGACAGGGGGGTAATCAGCCCCAGCATTTT.

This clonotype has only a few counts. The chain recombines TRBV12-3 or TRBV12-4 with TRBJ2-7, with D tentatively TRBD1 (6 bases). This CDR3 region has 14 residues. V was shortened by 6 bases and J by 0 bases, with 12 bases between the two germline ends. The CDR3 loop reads CASSPRDNSYEQYF. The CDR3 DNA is TGTGCCAGCAGCCCTCGGGACAACTCCTACGAGCAGTACTTC.

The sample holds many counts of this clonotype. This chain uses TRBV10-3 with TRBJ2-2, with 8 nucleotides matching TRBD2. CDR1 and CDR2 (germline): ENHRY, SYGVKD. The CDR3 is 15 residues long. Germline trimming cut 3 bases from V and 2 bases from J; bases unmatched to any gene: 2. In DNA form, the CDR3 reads TGTGCCATCAGTGAAACTAGCGGTAACACCGGGGAGCTGTTTTTT. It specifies CAISETSGNTGELFF.

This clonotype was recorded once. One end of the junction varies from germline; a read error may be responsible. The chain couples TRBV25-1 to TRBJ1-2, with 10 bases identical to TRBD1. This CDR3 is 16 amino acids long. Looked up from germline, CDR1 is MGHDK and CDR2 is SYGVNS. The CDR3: CASSIYGTGAGYGYTF. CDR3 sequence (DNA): TGCGCCAGCAGTATCTACGGGACAGGGGCCGGCTATGGCTACACCTTC.

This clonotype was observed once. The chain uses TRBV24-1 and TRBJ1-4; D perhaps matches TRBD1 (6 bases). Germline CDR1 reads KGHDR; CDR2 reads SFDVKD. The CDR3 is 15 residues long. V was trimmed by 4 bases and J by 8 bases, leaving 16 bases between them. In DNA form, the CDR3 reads TGTGCCACCAGTGAGGCAGGGGATTCGGCCGAAAAACTGTTTTTT. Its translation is CATSEAGDSAEKLFF.

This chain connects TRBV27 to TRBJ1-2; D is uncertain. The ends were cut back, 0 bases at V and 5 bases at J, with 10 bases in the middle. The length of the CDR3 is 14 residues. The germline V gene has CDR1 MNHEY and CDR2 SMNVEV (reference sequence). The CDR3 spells CASSLSPGRYGYTF. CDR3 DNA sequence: TGTGCCAGCAGTTTATCTCCGGGTCGGTATGGCTACACCTTC.

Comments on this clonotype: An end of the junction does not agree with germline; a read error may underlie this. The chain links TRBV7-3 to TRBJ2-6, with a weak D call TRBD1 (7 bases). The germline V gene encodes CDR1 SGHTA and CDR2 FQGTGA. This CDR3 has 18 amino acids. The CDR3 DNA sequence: TGTGCCAGCAGCTTCAGGGGGGCCACAGGCGCTGGGGCCTACGTCCTGACTTTC. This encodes CASSFRGATGAGAYVLTF.

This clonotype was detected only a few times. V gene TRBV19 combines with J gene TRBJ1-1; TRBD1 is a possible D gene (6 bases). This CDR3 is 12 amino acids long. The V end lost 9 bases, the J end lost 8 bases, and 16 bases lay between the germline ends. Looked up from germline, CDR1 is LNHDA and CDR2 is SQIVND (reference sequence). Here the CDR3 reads CASSPLGQEAFF. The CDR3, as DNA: TGTGCCAGCAGTCCATTGGGACAAGAAGCTTTCTTT. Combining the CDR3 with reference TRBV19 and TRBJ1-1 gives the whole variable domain DGGITQSPKYLFRKEGQNVTLSCEQNLNHDAMYWYRQDPGQGLRLIYYSQIVNDFQKGDIAEGYSVSREKKESFPLTVTSAQKNPTAFYLCASSPLGQEAFFGQGTRLTVV.

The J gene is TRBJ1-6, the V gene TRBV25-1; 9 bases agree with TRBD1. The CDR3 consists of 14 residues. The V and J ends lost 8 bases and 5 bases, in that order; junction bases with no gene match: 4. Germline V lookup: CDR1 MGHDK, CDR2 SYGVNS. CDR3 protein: CASLGDRDNSPLHF. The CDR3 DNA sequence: TGTGCCAGCCTGGGGGACAGGGATAATTCACCCCTCCACTTT.

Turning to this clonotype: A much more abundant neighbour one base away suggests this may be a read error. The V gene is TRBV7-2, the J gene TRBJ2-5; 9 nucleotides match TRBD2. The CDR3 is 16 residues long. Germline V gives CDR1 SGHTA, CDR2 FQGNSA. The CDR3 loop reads CASSLASTSGQETRYF. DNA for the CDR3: TGTGCCAGCAGCTTAGCCTCGACTAGCGGCCAAGAGACCCGGTACTTC.